There are a few counts of the clone carrying this T cell receptor beta chain. The sample comes from a study of T cell repertoires in cytomegalovirus infection. The CDR3 spans 14 residues. V lost 6 bases, J lost 8 bases, and 16 bases lay in between. The germline CDR1 and CDR2 sequences are SGHVS and FNYEAQ. TCRdb re-analysed the reads in MiXCR, keeping a single row per CDR3 protein. The table includes roughly 180,000 distinct CDR3 sequences, approximately 28% detected once. The source is a human donor in good health (CMV status not recorded). Some clones in this sample may be carry-over from other donors' samples. The gene calls are TRBV7-6 and TRBJ1-4; weak D call: TRBD1 (6 bases). The sample taken for sequencing was PBMCs. CDR3 nucleotides: TGTGCCAGCAGTCCGACAGGTCGCGAGGAAAAACTGTTTTTT. Its protein product is CASSPTGREEKLFF.